This T cell receptor beta chain is from a study of cytomegalovirus exposure and HLA in healthy donors. On this clone itself: This sample also contains other DNA sequences that code for the same CDR3.

PCR amplification relied on 60 Vbeta primers (plus 13 Jbeta primers). Clones were read by immunoSEQ multiplex PCR, and TCRdb kept only the in-frame ones, dropping some. This table holds around 140,000 clones, 75% to 85% found once. Germline values: CDR1 KGHSH, CDR2 LQKENI. The CDR3 contains 13 residues. V lost 3 bases, J lost 5 bases, and 8 bases lay in between. Sequenced input: PBMCs. The V call is TRBV18, the J call TRBJ1-5, with D unresolved. The TCR originated in a male donor in good health and CMV-seronegative. The CDR3 loop reads CASSPGRDQPQHF. CDR3 DNA sequence: TGTGCCAGCTCACCCGGGAGAGATCAGCCCCAGCATTTT.